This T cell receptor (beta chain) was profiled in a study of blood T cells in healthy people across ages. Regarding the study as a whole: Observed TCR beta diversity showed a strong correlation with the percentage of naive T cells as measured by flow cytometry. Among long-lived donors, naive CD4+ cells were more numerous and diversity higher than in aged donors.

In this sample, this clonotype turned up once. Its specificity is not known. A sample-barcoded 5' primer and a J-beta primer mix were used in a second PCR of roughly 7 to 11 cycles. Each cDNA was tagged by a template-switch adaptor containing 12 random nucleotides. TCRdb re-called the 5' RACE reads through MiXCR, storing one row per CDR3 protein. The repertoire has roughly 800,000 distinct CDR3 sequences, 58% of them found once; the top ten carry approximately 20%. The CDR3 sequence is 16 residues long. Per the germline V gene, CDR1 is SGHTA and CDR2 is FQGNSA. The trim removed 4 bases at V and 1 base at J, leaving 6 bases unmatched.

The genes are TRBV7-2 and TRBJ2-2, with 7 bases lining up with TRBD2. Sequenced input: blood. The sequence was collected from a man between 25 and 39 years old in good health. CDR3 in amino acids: CASSWIAGLNTGELFF. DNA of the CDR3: TGTGCCAGCAGCTGGATAGCGGGTCTGAACACCGGGGAGCTGTTTTTT.